Below, one T cell receptor (beta chain) is given with its context. This clonotype was found many times. Its antigen has not been determined. One base away there is no much larger clone; base qualities are not given. Hyperthyroidism patients were newly diagnosed, had a disease duration of under 2 months, and were aged 18 to 65 years. Exclusion was applied to patients with uncontrolled infections, other autoimmune diseases, pregnancy or lactation. Diagnoses relied on clinical symptoms, serum thyroxine and TRAb, thyroid ultrasound and orbital computed tomography. Blood from progressor patients was collected at the time of first diagnosis with hyperthyroidism, before any ophthalmopathy symptoms had appeared. Ficoll-Paque density gradient centrifugation was used to isolate PBMCs from about 9.4 ml of fresh peripheral blood. Patients classed as progressors first received a Graves' hyperthyroidism diagnosis and then went on to develop ophthalmopathy during follow-up. Total RNA was extracted with Trizol reagent, and quality was checked on an Agilent 2100 Bioanalyzer.

The sample originates from a study of T cells in Graves' hyperthyroidism and ophthalmopathy (dated by TCRdb to about 2019). Looking at the study overall: Peripheral blood samples were taken at the time of initial diagnosis, prior to any treatment. After sampling, hyperthyroidism patients received methimazole starting at 30 mg daily, and ophthalmopathy patients received high-dose intravenous methylprednisolone. To identify distinguishing TCR V-J signatures, a discovery cohort of around 100 patients was used, comprising roughly 45 with Graves' ophthalmopathy and some 57 with stable Graves' hyperthyroidism. The paper describes TCR Vbeta CDR3 sequencing of 130 to 150 peripheral blood samples, made up of roughly 45 ophthalmopathy patients, approximately 76 hyperthyroidism patients and some 17 progressor patients. Thyroid tissue and blood T-cell repertoires from about 6 Graves' hyperthyroidism patients were also compared in the study. The 100 or so discovery patients were randomly divided into training and test sets at a 7:3 ratio. Whether ophthalmopathy could be predicted prospectively was tested in an independent validation cohort made up of under 20 hyperthyroidism patients plus 17 patients who later progressed to ophthalmopathy.

General conclusions and limits of the study: During validation, the model predicted progression to ophthalmopathy a median of about 6.5 months ahead of onset, with 70.59% sensitivity and less than 85% specificity. Most expanded thyroid clonotypes (frequency above 0.001) were also found in blood, which suggests that blood repertoires may mirror thyroid immune responses. A 13 V-J signature model separated ophthalmopathy from stable hyperthyroidism, with 87.88% sensitivity and 81.08% specificity in cross-validation and 80%/75% in testing. Sample size was not statistically predetermined, and investigators were not blinded to group allocation.

The CDR3 covers 14 residues, taking in both the cysteine and the phenylalanine. Of the read, only the CDR3 DNA is kept; its 42 bases are in frame from base 1. Based on the germline V gene (reference sequence), the CDR1 and CDR2 sequences are GTSNPN and SVGIG. A distance of 12 bases separates the germline ends of V and J, which lose 1 base and 3 bases respectively. The TCR beta CDR3 regions were amplified from RNA transcripts. A first-round RT-PCR of the TCR CDR3 used the HTBI primer set with the Qiagen OneStep RT-PCR kit. Libraries were constructed in a second round of multiplex PCR, after which size selection and purification were performed. Libraries were sequenced paired-end with 100 bp reads on an Illumina HiSeq2000. As for how the authors treated the data: Raw data were processed with SOAPnuke, discarding reads with adapters, uncalled bases, mean Phred below 15, or no exact constant-primer or identifier match. High-quality paired reads were merged with COPE v1.2.5, and unique nucleotide sequences were defined as clonotypes. Clonotypes were aligned to IMGT TRBV, TRBD and TRBJ reference segments using MiTCR v1.1. The analysis was restricted to V-J combinations with a frequency above 0.0001, which together covered over 99% of the repertoires. A TCS score was defined as the ratio of F50 (clonal expansion) to E x V (chaos), with BLOSUM62-based TCRdist applied between CDR3 peptides within each V-J. Welch's t-statistics and random forest reduced around 510 V-J features to 13, which were used in a naive Bayes classifier (R e1071). TCRdb itself trimmed the public reads at Q25 with fastp, ran MiXCR and retained productive beta chains. A single entry per CDR3 protein holds the most common genes and DNA from its merged rows. TCRdb assigned the V and J calls; the authors' analysis was not used. Across this sample there are under 350,000 distinct CDR3 sequences, with less than 30% seen only once. The ten top clones hold about 30% of the sample.

The sequencing input was blood. The sequence derives from a man aged 40-49 years with Graves' hyperthyroidism that later progressed to Graves' ophthalmopathy. The chain links TRBV30 with TRBJ2-5; D gene: possibly TRBD1, on 6 matching bases. The bases read TGTGCCTGGAGTGGATCAAGGGGGAAAGAGACCCAGTACTTC. It encodes CAWSGSRGKETQYF.